This passage covers 27 T cell receptor beta chains from one sample sequenced in a study of cytomegalovirus exposure and HLA in healthy donors. Vbeta (60) and Jbeta (13) primers were used in the PCR. Clones were sequenced by immunoSEQ multiplex PCR, and TCRdb holds only the in-frame ones, with some missing. The data show 130,000 or so clones, more than 75% seen once. Sequencing used PBMCs. The receptors derive from a male donor in good health and CMV-seronegative.

The J gene is TRBJ2-1, the V gene TRBV4-3; D perhaps matches TRBD2 (5 bases). The CDR3 runs to 18 residues. Per germline, CDR1 LGHNA and CDR2 YSLEER. The V end was cut by 3 bases, the J end by 5 bases, with 23 bases between. The CDR3 coding sequence is TGCGCCAGCAGCCATGCGGGCCGGGCCGTGAATAGACACAATGAGCAGTTCTTC. Its protein is CASSHAGRAVNRHNEQFF.

CDR3 region: CAIRAGTGGTEAFF. CDR3 nucleotide sequence: TGTGCCATCAGAGCCGGGACAGGGGGCACTGAAGCTTTCTTT. V is TRBV10-3 and J is TRBJ1-1; 11 nucleotides agree with TRBD1. This CDR3 is built from 14 residues. Germline CDR1 is ENHRY and CDR2 is SYGVKD. With V trimmed by 6 bases and J by 4 bases, 4 bases remained unmatched.

CDR3 sequence: CASSIGTSGYTDTQYF. In DNA form, the CDR3 reads TGTGCCAGCAGCATCGGGACTAGCGGGTACACAGATACGCAGTATTTT. The chain combines TRBV9 with TRBJ2-3; 12 bases line up with TRBD2. V lost 4 bases and J lost 2; bases outside the gene matches: 5. The CDR3 is made up of 16 amino acids. The V gene's germline CDR1 is SGDLS and CDR2 YYNGEE.

This rearrangement joins TRBV7-9 to TRBJ1-4, with 10 positions matching TRBD1. Germline loops: CDR1 SEHNR, CDR2 FQNEAQ (reference sequence). The CDR3 is 17 residues long. Trimming at V came to 1 base and at J to 4 bases, leaving 6 bases not matched to a gene. The CDR3 reads CASSLGKTGGFNEKLFF. The CDR3 DNA reads TGTGCCAGCAGCTTAGGGAAGACAGGGGGCTTTAATGAAAAACTGTTTTTT.

This chain joins TRBV19 and TRBJ2-1; unclear D gene. CDR1 is LNHDA and CDR2 is SQIVND in the germline V gene (reference sequence). There are 11 residues in the CDR3. The V gene lost 9 bases and the J gene lost 4 bases, with 7 bases spanning the gap. The CDR3 sequence is CASQQYNEQFF. The CDR3 DNA reads as TGTGCCAGCCAACAGTACAATGAGCAGTTCTTC.

This clone has just a few counts. The gene calls are TRBV7-9 and TRBJ1-1, with D hard to call. V lost 8 bases to trimming and J lost 4 bases, with 14 bases between them. The V gene's germline CDR1 is SEHNR and CDR2 FQNEAQ (reference sequence). The CDR3 contains 13 residues. The CDR3 spells CASASGGLTEAFF. The CDR3 nucleotides are TGTGCCAGCGCCTCTGGCGGTCTCACTGAAGCTTTCTTT.

This chain links TRBV5-4 with TRBJ2-5; 9 bases are shared with TRBD1. The ends lost 3 bases at V and 2 bases at J; junction bases unmatched: 8. CDR1 and CDR2 (germline): SGHNT, YYREEE (reference sequence). The CDR3 sequence is 16 residues long. CDR3 bases: TGTGCCAGCAGCTCTCGACAGGGGGTAAGGCAAGAGACCCAGTACTTC. It specifies CASSSRQGVRQETQYF. The variable domain in full, completed from reference TRBV5-4 and TRBJ2-5, reads ETGVTQSPTHLIKTRGQQVTLRCSSQSGHNTVSWYQQALGQGPQFIFQYYREEENGRGNFPPRFSGLQFPNYSSELNVNALELDDSALYLCASSSRQGVRQETQYFGPGTRLLVL.

The J gene is TRBJ1-5, the V gene TRBV21-1; the table calls TRBD1, which could not be checked here. TRBV21-1 is a known pseudogene. The CDR3 covers 15 residues. The CDR3 loop is CASSGGQGSNQPQHF. In DNA, the CDR3 is TGTGCCAGCAGCGGGGGACAGGGTAGCAATCAGCCCCAGCATTTT.

The rearrangement links TRBV2 to TRBJ2-7; 8 nucleotides match TRBD1. Trimming took 5 bases from V and 7 from J; bases not matched to a gene: 10. This CDR3 spans 14 amino acids. CDR1 and CDR2 from the germline V gene are SNHLY and FYNNEI. The CDR3 protein is CASSPGQARGEQYF. The CDR3, as DNA: TGTGCCAGCAGTCCGGGACAGGCGAGGGGGGAGCAGTACTTC.

The chain employs TRBV11-2 and TRBJ2-1; unclear D gene. The CDR3 has 13 amino acids. The V end was cut by 1 base, the J end by 4 bases, with 5 bases between. Germline lookup yields CDR1 SGHAT and CDR2 FQNNGV. The CDR3 DNA is TGTGCCAGCAGCTTAGGGGCTTACAATGAGCAGTTCTTC. Translating it yields CASSLGAYNEQFF.

This clone was picked up one time. The V gene is TRBV5-4, the J gene TRBJ2-5, with 7 bases lining up with TRBD2. This CDR3 is built from 13 residues. The germline V gene encodes CDR1 SGHNT and CDR2 YYREEE (reference sequence). V trimming: 2 bases; J trimming: 4 bases; junction bases outside the gene matches: 2. The CDR3 DNA reads TGTGCCAGCAGCTTCAGGGAGGGAGAGACCCAGTACTTC. This sequence encodes CASSFREGETQYF.

This clone was recorded once. The chain combines TRBV4-2 with TRBJ2-3, with 10 nucleotides matching TRBD2. This CDR3 contains 15 residues. The germline V gene has CDR1 LGHNA and CDR2 YNFKEQ. The trim removed 1 base at V and 6 bases at J, leaving 4 bases unmatched. The CDR3 nucleotides are TGTGCCAGCAGCCAAGGGGTTAGCGGGGGGGATACGCAGTATTTT. It translates to CASSQGVSGGDTQYF.

The CDR3 protein is CASSSREGANYGYTF. The CDR3 DNA reads as TGTGCCAGCAGCTCACGGGAGGGGGCTAACTATGGCTACACCTTC. The rearrangement joins TRBV7-8 to TRBJ1-2; perhaps TRBD1 as D (6 bases). Germline lookup yields CDR1 SGHVS and CDR2 FQNEAQ. The CDR3 runs 15 residues. V was shortened by 4 bases and J by 0 bases, with 12 bases between the two germline ends. Looking up the rest from reference TRBV7-8 and TRBJ1-2 gives the full variable domain: GAGVSQSPRYKVAKRGQDVALRCDPISGHVSLFWYQQALGQGPEFLTYFQNEAQLDKSGLPSDRFFAERPEGSVSTLKIQRTQQEDSAVYLCASSSREGANYGYTFGSGTRLTVV.

The chain recombines TRBV19 with TRBJ1-5; the D is unclear. The CDR3 sequence is 15 residues long. V lost 5 bases and J lost 2, with 13 bases in between. In germline, CDR1 is LNHDA, CDR2 SQIVND (reference sequence). DNA for the CDR3: TGTGCCAGTAGTGCCACGACAAGCCGCAATCAGCCCCAGCATTTT. Translating it yields CASSATTSRNQPQHF.

V and J are TRBV18 and TRBJ1-2; 7 nucleotides line up with TRBD1. Germline CDR1 and CDR2: KGHSH and LQKENI. J was trimmed by 4 bases and V by 6 bases; bases with no gene match: 11. This CDR3 is 15 amino acids long. The CDR3 region has the DNA TGTGCCAGCTCCCCATACCGACAGGGTGTCTATGGCTACACCTTC. This gives the protein CASSPYRQGVYGYTF.

The rearrangement joins TRBV11-2 to TRBJ2-5; D might be TRBD2 (5 bases). V dropped 5 bases and J dropped 5 bases, with 21 bases sitting between them. This CDR3 spans 16 amino acids. Germline V gives CDR1 SGHAT, CDR2 FQNNGV. The CDR3 reads CASSPQVVGSGETQYF. The DNA for the CDR3 is TGTGCCAGCAGCCCCCAGGTCGTCGGATCGGGGGAGACCCAGTACTTC.

The chain combines TRBV9 with TRBJ2-3; weak D call: TRBD2 (6 bases). Germline lookup yields CDR1 SGDLS and CDR2 YYNGEE. This CDR3 comprises 16 residues. V was pared by 3 bases and J by 3 bases, with 17 bases between. CDR3 sequence: CASSARGWGETDTQYF. In DNA form, the CDR3 reads TGTGCCAGCAGCGCCCGAGGGTGGGGGGAGACAGATACGCAGTATTTT.

The chain combines TRBV5-1 with TRBJ1-2; D unresolved. CDR3 length equals 15 residues. Germline loops: CDR1 SGHRS, CDR2 YFSETQ. V was shortened by 0 bases and J by 2 bases, with 11 bases between the two germline ends. The CDR3 DNA follows: TGCGCCAGCAGCTTGGTGACTACCGGAAACTATGGCTACACCTTC. It encodes CASSLVTTGNYGYTF.

This rearrangement joins TRBV19 to TRBJ1-6; TRBD1 matches at 9 bases. Germline CDR1 is LNHDA and CDR2 is SQIVND (reference sequence). V gave up 9 bases and J gave up 0 bases; unmatched junction bases: 6. This CDR3 comprises 16 residues. CDR3 sequence reads: CASRDRGGSYNSPLHF. The CDR3 DNA reads as TGTGCCAGCCGAGACAGGGGGGGCTCCTATAATTCACCCCTCCACTTT.

The V gene is TRBV6-5, the J gene TRBJ2-7; no reliable D call. This CDR3 has 14 amino acids. CDR1 and CDR2 from the germline V gene are MNHEY and SVGAGI. V lost 2 bases to trimming and J lost 2 bases, with 10 bases between them. CDR3 loop: CASSYGPGTYEQYF. The CDR3, as DNA: TGTGCCAGCAGTTACGGGCCCGGAACCTACGAGCAGTACTTC.

This chain joins TRBV6-5 and TRBJ2-3; TRBD2 agrees at 7 bases. CDR3 size: 15 residues. After removal of 2 bases from V and 2 bases from J, the junction contained 4 bases not matched to a gene. In germline, CDR1 is MNHEY, CDR2 SVGAGI. Written as DNA, the CDR3 is TGTGCCAGCAGTTACGGACTAGATGTCACAGATACGCAGTATTTT. Encoded protein: CASSYGLDVTDTQYF.

V gene TRBV6-1 combines with J gene TRBJ2-2; 10 bases are a match to TRBD1. Germline CDR1 MNHNS, CDR2 SASEGT. The CDR3 totals 15 residues. The ends lost 5 bases at V and 4 bases at J; junction bases unmatched: 4. The chain's CDR3 is CASSFWTGGTGELFF. The CDR3, as DNA: TGTGCCAGCAGTTTTTGGACAGGGGGCACCGGGGAGCTGTTTTTT.

The chain is built from TRBV9 and TRBJ2-1, with 12 bases that match TRBD2. J lost 7 bases, V lost 3 bases, and 5 bases had no gene match. Germline loops: CDR1 SGDLS, CDR2 YYNGEE. The CDR3 has 15 amino acids. CDR3 in amino acids: CASSEGLAGSNEQFF. CDR3 nucleotide sequence: TGTGCCAGCAGCGAAGGACTAGCGGGGAGTAATGAGCAGTTCTTC.

J is TRBJ2-5 and V is TRBV25-1; 7 bases agree with TRBD1. The CDR3 is made up of 14 amino acids. V was clipped by 3 bases and J by 4 bases; unmatched bases: 5. Germline lookup yields CDR1 MGHDK and CDR2 SYGVNS. In nucleotides, the CDR3 is TGTGCCAGCAGTGATTACAGGGGCGCAGAGACCCAGTACTTC. Its translation: CASSDYRGAETQYF.

This clone has just one count. This chain uses TRBV2 with TRBJ1-2; TRBD1 agrees at 7 bases. This CDR3 is 13 amino acids long. Germline-derived CDR1 and CDR2 are SNHLY and FYNNEI. The trim removed 3 bases at V and 6 bases at J, leaving 4 bases unmatched. The CDR3 DNA reads as TGTGCCAGCAGTGACAGGGGGGATCATGGCTACACCTTC. Its protein is CASSDRGDHGYTF.

V and J are TRBV6-5 and TRBJ1-5; D not certain. V gave up 8 bases and J gave up 6 bases, with 14 bases separating them. CDR1 is MNHEY, CDR2 SVGAGI, per germline. The CDR3 totals 13 residues. For the CDR3, the DNA is TGTGCCAGCCGAGGTAAGGGAGGTCAGCCCCAGCATTTT. Amino acid sequence: CASRGKGGQPQHF.

V and J are TRBV19 and TRBJ2-7; the D is unclear. CDR1 and CDR2 from the germline V gene are LNHDA and SQIVND (reference sequence). The V end was cut by 6 bases, the J end by 7 bases, with 22 bases between. The CDR3 extends over 15 amino acids. CDR3 loop: CASSPRSNTKMEQYF. The CDR3 region has the DNA TGTGCCAGTAGCCCCCGGTCCAATACTAAAATGGAGCAGTACTTC.